The 25 T cell receptor beta chains presented below share a single source sample, sequenced in a study of a mutant IDH1 vaccine in newly diagnosed glioma. Their antigen targets remain unknown. Profiled with immunoSEQ multiplex PCR; TCRdb holds only in-frame clones, not every one. The sample lists tens of thousands of clones; 85% to 95% were seen once. Sample time point: week 35, safety follow-up. It was 300 ug of mutant IDH1 20-mer peptide that made up each vaccine dose, given with topical imiquimod. The sample here was PBMCs, taken from a glioma patient whose treatment included an IDH1 peptide vaccine. The receptors were sampled from a man aged 45-65 years with glioma.

The chain recombines TRBV7-8 with TRBJ1-5; 9 bases are a match to TRBD1. With V trimmed by 2 bases and J by 7 bases, 3 bases remained unmatched. The CDR3 spans 14 residues. In germline, CDR1 is SGHVS, CDR2 FQNEAQ. The CDR3 region is CASSLRQGGQPQHF. CDR3 in DNA: TGTGCCAGCAGCTTAAGACAGGGGGGGCAGCCCCAGCATTTT.

This chain connects TRBV30 to TRBJ1-5; no firm D call. Germline V gene sequence: CDR1 GTSNPN, CDR2 SVGIG (reference sequence). The CDR3 contains 16 residues. V dropped 0 bases and J dropped 7 bases, with 19 bases sitting between them. The CDR3 sequence is CAWSVSSPGMDQPQHF. The DNA for the CDR3 is TGTGCCTGGAGTGTAAGTTCCCCGGGGATGGACCAGCCCCAGCATTTT.

This sequence joins TRBV11-2 and TRBJ2-7; possible D gene TRBD2, 7 bases. The germline V gene encodes CDR1 SGHAT and CDR2 FQNNGV. V was shortened by 0 bases and J by 6 bases, with 21 bases between the two germline ends. The CDR3 consists of 17 residues. The DNA of the CDR3 is TGTGCCAGCAGCTTAGATTCCAGGGGCGGGAGCATGGGCGAGCAGTACTTC. It codes for CASSLDSRGGSMGEQYF.

This clone was counted a single time. The DNA of the CDR3 is TGCAGCGGGAGTGTGGGCACAGATACGCAGTATTTT. This encodes CSGSVGTDTQYF. The V gene is TRBV29-1, the J gene TRBJ2-3; no definite D call. Germline CDR1 SQVTM, CDR2 ANQGSEA. The CDR3 is made up of 12 amino acids. The V end was cut by 7 bases, the J end by 1 base, with 9 bases between.

The gene calls are TRBV9 and TRBJ1-3, with D unresolved. The ends were cut back, 0 bases at V and 0 bases at J, with 10 bases in the middle. Germline V gives CDR1 SGDLS, CDR2 YYNGEE. The CDR3 length is 16 residues. DNA of the CDR3: TGTGCCAGCAGCGTAGCTTACCGGAGCTCTGGAAACACCATATATTTT. The encoded protein is CASSVAYRSSGNTIYF.

This clone was recorded only once. V usage is TRBV5-1 and J usage is TRBJ1-2, with 7 positions matching TRBD1. CDR3 length: 14 residues. The germline CDR1 and CDR2 sequences are SGHRS and YFSETQ. V was pared by 1 base and J by 1 base, with 1 base of the junction left unmatched. CDR3 nucleotides: TGCGCCAGCAGCTTGACAGGGGATAACTATGGCTACACCTTC. Translating it yields CASSLTGDNYGYTF.

The chain recombines TRBV27 with TRBJ2-7, with 8 bases aligning to TRBD1. CDR3 length: 16 residues. The junction had 5 bases not matched to a gene; V was cut back by 0 bases and J by 1 base. Germline V gene data show CDR1 as MNHEY and CDR2 as SMNVEV (reference sequence). The CDR3 region is CASSLSGDRISYEQYF. CDR3 in DNA: TGTGCCAGCAGTTTATCGGGGGACAGGATTTCCTACGAGCAGTACTTC.

The J gene is TRBJ1-2, the V gene TRBV4-3; D possibly corresponds to TRBD1 (6 bases). CDR1 LGHNA and CDR2 YSLEER come from the germline V gene. Trimming removed 3 bases from V and 1 base from J, with 9 bases in between. CDR3 length: 14 amino acids. CDR3 sequence (DNA): TGCGCCAGCAGCCAGACACAGGGTAACTATGGCTACACCTTC. Translated: CASSQTQGNYGYTF.

The J gene is TRBJ2-4, the V gene TRBV27; tentatively, D is TRBD2 (6 bases). Trimming took off 1 base at V and 3 bases at J, with 13 bases between the two ends. This CDR3 spans 16 amino acids. Germline V gene data show CDR1 as MNHEY and CDR2 as SMNVEV (reference sequence). CDR3 in amino acids: CASSLFSGGSKNIQYF. CDR3 bases: TGTGCCAGCAGTTTATTTTCCGGGGGAAGCAAAAACATTCAGTACTTC.

This chain links TRBV2 with TRBJ1-5; D remains unclear. Germline-derived CDR1 and CDR2 are SNHLY and FYNNEI. V lost 4 bases and J 2 bases, leaving 12 bases between the germline ends. The CDR3 runs to 15 residues. CDR3 sequence: CASSVDIRGNQPQHF. DNA for the CDR3: TGTGCCAGCAGTGTCGACATTCGCGGCAATCAGCCCCAGCATTTT.

The V and J genes are TRBV7-6 and TRBJ2-2; D is uncertain. Germline-derived CDR1 and CDR2 are SGHVS and FNYEAQ. This CDR3 is built from 16 residues. V was pared by 3 bases and J by 0 bases, with 11 bases between. In DNA, the CDR3 is TGTGCCAGCAGCTTCACCGCCAACCCGAACACCGGGGAGCTGTTTTTT. Translation gives CASSFTANPNTGELFF.

The gene calls are TRBV5-5 and TRBJ1-1, with 7 bases that match TRBD1. The germline CDR1 and CDR2 sequences are SGHKS and YYEKEE (reference sequence). The junction had 5 bases not matched to a gene; V was cut back by 2 bases and J by 4 bases. CDR3 size: 14 residues. CDR3 sequence reads: CASSFTGAPTEAFF. In DNA form, the CDR3 reads TGTGCCAGCAGCTTCACAGGGGCGCCCACTGAAGCTTTCTTT.

The chain joins TRBV28 to TRBJ1-5; D not certain. The germline V and J ends were trimmed by 7 bases and 2 bases, with 15 bases remaining between them. This CDR3 contains 15 residues. Germline CDR1 MDHEN, CDR2 SYDVKM. CDR3 amino acids: CASMGGGEGNQPQHF. CDR3 bases: TGTGCCAGCATGGGAGGAGGAGAAGGCAATCAGCCCCAGCATTTT.

This chain joins TRBV7-8 and TRBJ1-4; possible D gene TRBD1, 5 bases. CDR3 length equals 16 residues. Germline CDR1 reads SGHVS; CDR2 reads FQNEAQ. The V and J ends lost 5 bases and 4 bases respectively, with 17 bases between them. The CDR3 here is CASSPPRDGLNEKLFF. The DNA of the CDR3 is TGTGCCAGCAGCCCGCCAAGGGACGGGCTTAATGAAAAACTGTTTTTT.

The V call is TRBV7-8, the J call TRBJ2-5; D not certain. Trimming took off 5 bases at V and 5 bases at J, with 9 bases between the two ends. The CDR3 contains 12 residues. Germline CDR1 reads SGHVS; CDR2 reads FQNEAQ. The CDR3 reads CASSPDWETQYF. As DNA, the CDR3 is TGTGCCAGCAGCCCCGACTGGGAGACCCAGTACTTC.

This chain connects TRBV15 to TRBJ1-4; a weak D match, TRBD1 (6 bases). The CDR3 has 16 amino acids. Germline CDR1 and CDR2: LNHNV and YYDKDF (reference sequence). Trimming left V 0 bases short and J 6 bases short, with 14 bases between. The CDR3, as DNA: TGTGCCACCAGCAGAGAAGAGACAGGCTTATATGAAAAACTGTTTTTT. It codes for CATSREETGLYEKLFF.

The V gene is TRBV18, the J gene TRBJ1-1; possibly TRBD1 for D (6 bases). Germline V lookup: CDR1 KGHSH, CDR2 LQKENI. With 1 base removed from V and 0 bases from J, the gap between germline ends came to 9 bases. The CDR3 has 15 residues. In DNA, the CDR3 is TGTGCCAGCTCACCACGGACAGATATGAACACTGAAGCTTTCTTT. Amino acids: CASSPRTDMNTEAFF.

This clone was observed a handful of times. The V gene is TRBV6-1, the J gene TRBJ1-1, with a weak D call TRBD1 (5 bases). V lost 1 base and J lost 5, with 11 bases in between. The CDR3 totals 14 residues. The germline V gene encodes CDR1 MNHNS and CDR2 SASEGT. DNA of the CDR3: TGTGCCAGCAGTGAAGATGGGGGAAGTACTGAAGCTTTCTTT. It translates to CASSEDGGSTEAFF.

The genes are TRBV28 and TRBJ1-2; 12 bases map to TRBD1. CDR3 size: 17 residues. Germline CDR1 is MDHEN and CDR2 is SYDVKM. After removal of 6 bases from V and 3 bases from J, the junction contained 11 bases not matched to a gene. CDR3 in amino acids: CASRRTGTGGKDYGYTF. CDR3 bases: TGTGCCAGCAGGAGGACCGGGACAGGGGGCAAGGACTATGGCTACACCTTC.

V usage is TRBV5-8 and J usage is TRBJ1-5; D is perhaps TRBD1 (5 bases). The CDR3 sequence is 16 residues long. CDR1 and CDR2 (germline): SGHTS, YDEGEE. V was pared by 1 base and J by 0 bases, with 11 bases between. The DNA of the CDR3 is TGTGCCAGCAGCTTGCGTCCAGGGCATAGCAATCAGCCCCAGCATTTT. It is translated as CASSLRPGHSNQPQHF.

The V call is TRBV4-3, the J call TRBJ1-5, with 7 bases that match TRBD1. The CDR3 length is 15 residues. V lost 4 bases, J lost 7 bases, and 10 bases stayed unmatched. Germline lookup yields CDR1 LGHNA and CDR2 YSLEER. CDR3: CASSRHRDSRQPQHF. In DNA form, the CDR3 reads TGCGCCAGCAGCCGCCACCGGGACAGTAGGCAGCCCCAGCATTTT.

V and J are TRBV5-1 and TRBJ2-2; no clear D. The CDR3 length is 15 residues. From germline, CDR1 is SGHRS and CDR2 YFSETQ. V lost 0 bases and J 2 bases, leaving 8 bases between the germline ends. The CDR3 spells CASSLALSNTGELFF. In nucleotides, the CDR3 is TGCGCCAGCAGCTTGGCCCTCTCTAACACCGGGGAGCTGTTTTTT.

The chain uses TRBV19 and TRBJ1-5; maybe TRBD1 (6 bases). The CDR3 runs to 15 residues. Germline CDR1 is LNHDA and CDR2 is SQIVND (reference sequence). Trimming cost V 5 bases and J 3 bases, with 14 bases left between them. The CDR3 loop reads CASSPHRDSNQPQHF. CDR3 bases: TGTGCCAGTAGTCCTCACAGGGATTCCAATCAGCCCCAGCATTTT. Together with reference TRBV19 and TRBJ1-5, the CDR3 gives the full variable domain: DGGITQSPKYLFRKEGQNVTLSCEQNLNHDAMYWYRQDPGQGLRLIYYSQIVNDFQKGDIAEGYSVSREKKESFPLTVTSAQKNPTAFYLCASSPHRDSNQPQHFGDGTRLSIL.

The rearrangement links TRBV2 to TRBJ1-1; no clear D gene. The CDR3 totals 12 residues. CDR1 SNHLY and CDR2 FYNNEI come from the germline V gene. V was clipped by 6 bases and J by 1 base, with 6 bases between them. The CDR3 is CASSTKNTEAFF. CDR3 DNA sequence: TGTGCCAGCAGCACAAAGAACACTGAAGCTTTCTTT.

The gene calls are TRBV4-3 and TRBJ1-4, with TRBD1 matching over 10 bases. Germline lookup yields CDR1 LGHNA and CDR2 YSLEER. The CDR3 is 16 residues long. V lost 2 bases to trimming and J lost 2 bases; unmatched junction nucleotides: 2. CDR3 DNA sequence: TGCGCCAGCAGCCAAAGACAGGGGGCGACTAATGAAAAACTGTTTTTT. It specifies CASSQRQGATNEKLFF.